This T cell receptor (beta chain) derives from a study of cytomegalovirus exposure and HLA in healthy donors. Only in-frame clones appear in the TCRdb table, and some are missing; sequencing was by immunoSEQ multiplex PCR. The sample consists of roughly 230,000 clones, less than 95% of them appearing once. This CDR3 is 13 amino acids long. Trimming cost V 5 bases and J 2 bases, with 9 bases left between them. Germline lookup yields CDR1 MNHEY and CDR2 SVGAGI. Points from the study as a whole: Most TCRs appeared rarely, but some public TCRs recurred in many donors. According to reports, the classifier identified cytomegalovirus status with high specificity and sensitivity.

Among the 100 to 150 subjects of the validation cohort, separate from the approximately 700-subject first cohort, were the donors. With respect to this clone: Its antigen is as yet unknown.

Sample: PBMCs. The chain has TRBV6-5 and TRBJ1-2; D not certain. This sequence originates from a woman in her 30s in good health and CMV-seronegative. The CDR3 bases are TGTGCCAGCAGTCTCCAACTGAACTATGGCTACACCTTC. This codes for CASSLQLNYGYTF.